This T cell receptor beta chain was obtained from a study of T cell repertoires in cytomegalovirus infection. Whole-study context: Public TCR beta signatures were indicative of both CMV infection and a matching HLA type. Notes on the study in general: Totalled public TCR beta family frequency picked out people who carried CMV plus the relevant HLA. HLA-C-restricted TCR beta clonotypes specific for CMV led the ex vivo response.

Via MiXCR, TCRdb re-called the reads, giving one row per CDR3 protein. The sample records roughly 250,000 distinct CDR3 sequences, 9% to 15% being singletons. The V gene's germline CDR1 is SEHNR and CDR2 FQNEAQ (reference sequence). CDR3 size: 12 residues. Trimming took 5 bases from V and 6 from J, leaving 11 bases between them. This clonotype was observed at least ten times. Its cognate antigen is unknown. This sequence originates from a human donor in good health (CMV status not recorded). Some clones in this sample may be carry-over from other donors' samples. The V and J genes are TRBV7-9 and TRBJ2-7; no firm D call. Material for sequencing was PBMCs. This chain's CDR3 is CASSPLGSEQYF. The CDR3 DNA reads TGTGCCAGCAGCCCGCTGGGGTCCGAGCAGTACTTC.